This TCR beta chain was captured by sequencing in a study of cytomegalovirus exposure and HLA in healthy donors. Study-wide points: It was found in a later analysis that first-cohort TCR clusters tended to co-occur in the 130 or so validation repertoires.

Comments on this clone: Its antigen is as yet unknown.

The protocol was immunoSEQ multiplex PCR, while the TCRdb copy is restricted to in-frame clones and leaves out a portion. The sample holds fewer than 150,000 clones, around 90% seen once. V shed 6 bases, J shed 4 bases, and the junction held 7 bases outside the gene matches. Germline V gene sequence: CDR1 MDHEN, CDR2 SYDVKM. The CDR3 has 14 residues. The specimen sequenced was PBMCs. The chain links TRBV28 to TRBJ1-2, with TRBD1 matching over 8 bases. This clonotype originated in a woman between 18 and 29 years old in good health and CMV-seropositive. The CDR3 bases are TGTGCCAGCAGACCCGGACAGGGAACCTATGGCTACACCTTC. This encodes CASRPGQGTYGYTF.